Listed here is a single T cell receptor beta chain. Germline-derived CDR1 and CDR2 are MDHEN and SYDVKM. The CDR3 has 14 residues. Trimming removed 4 bases at V and 2 bases at J, with 12 bases between. The sample originates from a study of blood T cell repertoires in COVID-19. Sequenced by immunoSEQ multiplex PCR; TCRdb stores in-frame clones only, minus some. This table holds roughly 90,000 clones, 75% to 90% found once. The genes are TRBV28 and TRBJ2-7; D is unclear. This receptor was obtained from a woman aged 80 or older with active or convalescent COVID-19. The source material was peripheral blood. The CDR3 protein is CASSSPPGAYEQYF. The CDR3 bases are TGTGCCAGCAGTTCCCCCCCTGGAGCCTACGAGCAGTACTTC.